One sample yielded the 28 T cell receptor beta chains listed below, sequenced in a study of shared clonotypes between healthy human individuals. Some clones are missing from TCRdb's copy, which holds only in-frame ones; the method was immunoSEQ multiplex PCR. Here the sample spans 800,000 to 1,200,000 clones, around three quarters being singletons. Material for sequencing was memory CD4+ T cells from PBMCs. The subset is: CD45RA-negative fraction. The receptors originated from a man aged 18 to 30 in good health. Some clones in this sample may be carry-over from other donors' samples.

Of note for this clone: Other DNA sequences of this sample code for an identical CDR3. The chain links TRBV28 to TRBJ1-5, with unresolved D. CDR3 length equals 12 residues. The germline gives CDR1 MDHEN, CDR2 SYDVKM. The V end lost 6 bases, the J end lost 6 bases, and 9 bases lay between the germline ends. The CDR3 region is CASSLFGQPQHF. CDR3 nucleotide sequence: TGTGCCAGCAGCCTCTTCGGTCAGCCCCAGCATTTT.

The chain joins TRBV14 to TRBJ2-5; D remains unclear. CDR1 is SGHDN and CDR2 is FVKESK in the germline V gene. The CDR3 length is 12 residues. Trimming took 0 bases from V and 6 from J, leaving 5 bases between them. CDR3 in amino acids: CASSQDRQTQYF. The CDR3, as DNA: TGTGCCAGCAGCCAAGATCGCCAGACCCAGTACTTC.

V and J are TRBV5-4 and TRBJ2-7; D could derive from TRBD1 or TRBD2 (5 bases each). The CDR3 totals 13 residues. Germline V gene lookup returns CDR1 SGHNT and CDR2 YYREEE (reference sequence). V was shortened by 1 base and J by 2 bases, with 7 bases between the two germline ends. CDR3 sequence: CASSLSGPYEQYF. The CDR3 DNA reads TGTGCCAGCAGCTTGTCGGGGCCCTACGAGCAGTACTTC.

The V call is TRBV30, the J call TRBJ2-3, with D hard to call. The CDR3 sequence is 13 residues long. Trimming took 0 bases from V and 5 from J, leaving 9 bases between them. Germline V CDR1 and CDR2: GTSNPN, SVGIG (reference sequence). This CDR3 reads CAWSVKRRDTQYF. The CDR3 nucleotides read TGTGCCTGGAGTGTAAAACGCCGAGATACGCAGTATTTT.

This clone has just one count. The V call is TRBV7-3, the J call TRBJ1-3; D uncertain. The germline V gene encodes CDR1 SGHTA and CDR2 FQGTGA. The CDR3 totals 14 residues. Trimming took off 9 bases at V and 0 bases at J, with 12 bases between the two ends. In DNA, the CDR3 is TGTGCCAGGCTCCACCGAAGCTCTGGAAACACCATATATTTT. Amino acids: CARLHRSSGNTIYF.

The V and J genes are TRBV9 and TRBJ1-5, with 9 bases fitting TRBD1. Per the germline V gene, CDR1 is SGDLS and CDR2 is YYNGEE. J lost 0 bases, V lost 4 bases, and 8 bases had no gene match. There are 17 residues in the CDR3. The CDR3 loop reads CASSPWDRVYSNQPQHF. Written as DNA, the CDR3 is TGTGCCAGCAGCCCTTGGGACAGGGTGTATAGCAATCAGCCCCAGCATTTT.

The rearrangement joins TRBV10-3 to TRBJ1-1, with D hard to call. Germline V lookup: CDR1 ENHRY, CDR2 SYGVKD. The CDR3 has 14 residues. V was pared by 2 bases and J by 4 bases, with 11 bases between. The CDR3 region has the DNA TGTGCCATCAGTGAGATGCAGAGCTCCACTGAAGCTTTCTTT. Protein product: CAISEMQSSTEAFF.

This chain uses TRBV7-3 with TRBJ2-3, with a tentative D call TRBD2 (5 bases). The CDR3 consists of 14 residues. Germline-derived CDR1 and CDR2 are SGHTA and FQGTGA. V was cut by 5 bases and J by 5 bases, with 14 bases left in between. CDR3: CASSPKTGVDTQYF. CDR3 in DNA: TGTGCCAGCAGCCCAAAGACCGGGGTAGATACGCAGTATTTT.

This clone was counted only a few times. This chain links TRBV29-1 with TRBJ1-2; weak D call: TRBD1 (6 bases). Germline V gives CDR1 SQVTM, CDR2 ANQGSEA. The CDR3 extends over 12 amino acids. The V end was cut by 7 bases, the J end by 8 bases, with 17 bases between. CDR3 DNA sequence: TGCAGCGGGGCGACAGGTTTGGGAGGCTACACCTTC. Translated, it gives CSGATGLGGYTF.

The rearrangement uses TRBV30 and TRBJ1-5, with TRBD1 as a possible D gene (6 bases). V gave up 5 bases and J gave up 9 bases, with 17 bases separating them. The CDR3 is made up of 13 amino acids. Germline CDR1 reads GTSNPN; CDR2 reads SVGIG (reference sequence). The CDR3 region is CAWGNRDPRPQHF. The CDR3 nucleotides read TGTGCCTGGGGAAACAGGGATCCTCGGCCCCAGCATTTT. Using reference TRBV30 and TRBJ1-5 for the parts outside the CDR3, the full variable domain is SQTIHQWPATLVQPVGSPLSLECTVEGTSNPNLYWYRQAAGRGLQLLFYSVGIGQISSEVPQNLSASRPQDRQFILSSKKLLLSDSGFYLCAWGNRDPRPQHFGDGTRLSIL.

With regard to this clone: The junction departs from the called germline gene at one end, perhaps through a read error. The chain uses TRBV2 and TRBJ1-5; the D is unclear. CDR1 and CDR2 (germline): SNHLY, FYNNEI. This CDR3 region has 16 residues. CDR3 nucleotides: TGTGCCAGCACCCGGGCCACTTCTCGTGGCAATCAGCCCCGGCATTTT. Its protein product is CASTRATSRGNQPRHF.

This chain's CDR3 is CASSEGESAKNIQYF. In DNA form, the CDR3 reads TGTGCCAGCAGTGAAGGGGAGTCAGCCAAAAACATTCAGTACTTC. V gene TRBV2 combines with J gene TRBJ2-4, with D possibly being TRBD2 (5 bases). Germline V gene sequence: CDR1 SNHLY, CDR2 FYNNEI. This CDR3 is built from 15 residues. V lost 1 base to trimming and J lost 0 bases, with 7 bases between them.

The sample holds one count of this clone. J is TRBJ2-3 and V is TRBV7-6, with TRBD2 identical over 8 bases. The CDR3 contains 16 residues. Germline V gene data show CDR1 as SGHVS and CDR2 as FNYEAQ. The V and J ends lost 1 base and 4 bases, in that order; junction bases with no gene match: 7. CDR3 sequence reads: CASSLGNTGLADTQYF. Here the CDR3 DNA reads TGTGCCAGCAGCTTAGGAAATACGGGACTAGCAGATACGCAGTATTTT.

This clone was detected once. This rearrangement joins TRBV6-1 to TRBJ2-5; a weak D match, TRBD2 (5 bases). The CDR3 runs to 17 residues. The V and J ends lost 1 base and 6 bases respectively, with 21 bases between them. From germline, CDR1 is MNHNS and CDR2 SASEGT. The CDR3 loop reads CASSEGGGLPSAKTQYF. The CDR3, as DNA: TGTGCCAGCAGTGAAGGGGGTGGACTCCCCTCAGCAAAGACCCAGTACTTC.

The chain combines TRBV10-1 with TRBJ2-5; maybe TRBD2 (6 bases). Germline CDR1 is WNHNN and CDR2 is SYGVQD (reference sequence). The CDR3 spans 15 residues. The V gene lost 2 bases and the J gene lost 7 bases, with 17 bases spanning the gap. The CDR3 spells CASSERQTPEGTQYF. CDR3 in DNA: TGCGCCAGCAGTGAGCGGCAGACTCCGGAGGGGACCCAGTACTTC.

The J gene is TRBJ1-1, the V gene TRBV4-1, with no clear D. The V gene's germline CDR1 is MGHRA and CDR2 YSYEKL. V lost 1 base, J lost 8 bases, and 11 bases lay in between. The CDR3 has 13 residues. DNA for the CDR3: TGCGCCAGCAGCCAAGTGGTCGCTGGGGAAGCTTTCTTT. Protein product: CASSQVVAGEAFF.

The J gene is TRBJ1-1, the V gene TRBV5-1, with D possibly being TRBD1 (6 bases). The CDR3 is 14 amino acids. In germline, CDR1 is SGHRS, CDR2 YFSETQ. Trimming removed 5 bases at V and 4 bases at J, with 15 bases between. DNA of the CDR3: TGCGCCAGCAGGTTACAGGGTGCGGCCACTGAAGCTTTCTTT. It codes for CASRLQGAATEAFF.

Note on this clone: This may be a read error, as it is one base from a much larger clone. The J gene is TRBJ2-2, the V gene TRBV2; 9 bases align to TRBD1. V lost 3 bases, J lost 3 bases, and 2 bases stayed unmatched. Germline values: CDR1 SNHLY, CDR2 FYNNEI. This CDR3 spans 15 amino acids. The CDR3 DNA is TGTGCCAGCAGTGAGGACAGGGGATACACCGGGGAGCTGTTTTTT. Amino acid sequence: CASSEDRGYTGELFF.

The genes are TRBV9 and TRBJ2-2; either TRBD1 or TRBD2 may supply D (5 bases each). The CDR3 covers 14 residues. Per germline, CDR1 SGDLS and CDR2 YYNGEE. Trimming took 5 bases from V and 0 from J, leaving 8 bases between them. The DNA of the CDR3 is TGTGCCAGCAGACTGGGACCGAACACCGGGGAGCTGTTTTTT. Encoded protein: CASRLGPNTGELFF.

The rearrangement uses TRBV10-3 and TRBJ1-2, with D perhaps matching TRBD1 (6 bases). The CDR3 spans 13 residues. Between the trimmed V and J ends, which lost 5 bases and 8 bases, there was a span of 15 bases. Germline CDR1 reads ENHRY; CDR2 reads SYGVKD. The CDR3 here is CAISPTGYDGYTF. The CDR3 DNA reads TGTGCCATCAGTCCAACAGGGTATGACGGCTACACCTTC.

The chain uses TRBV7-8 and TRBJ2-6; D is uncertain. The CDR3 extends over 17 amino acids. Germline CDR1 reads SGHVS; CDR2 reads FQNEAQ. V lost 1 base, J lost 0 bases, and 10 bases lay in between. The CDR3 here is CASSLGVEVSGANVLTF. As DNA, the CDR3 is TGTGCCAGCAGCTTAGGGGTCGAGGTCTCTGGGGCCAACGTCCTGACTTTC.

The rearrangement links TRBV2 to TRBJ2-2, with 12 bases lining up with TRBD2. CDR1 and CDR2 (germline): SNHLY, FYNNEI. Unmatched junction bases numbered 4, after V lost 7 bases and J lost 4 bases. The CDR3 spans 15 residues. The CDR3 is CASTGLAGFTGELFF. In nucleotides, the CDR3 is TGTGCCAGCACCGGACTAGCGGGGTTCACCGGGGAGCTGTTTTTT.

This clone was observed a few times. This chain links TRBV4-3 with TRBJ1-2; no definite D call. Trimming stripped 0 bases from V and 3 bases from J, with 8 bases between. This CDR3 has 14 residues. The V gene's germline CDR1 is LGHNA and CDR2 YSLEER. CDR3 sequence: CASSQDMTDYGYTF. The CDR3 region has the DNA TGCGCCAGCAGCCAAGATATGACTGACTATGGCTACACCTTC.

The chain employs TRBV6-5 and TRBJ2-5; D possibly corresponds to TRBD2 (6 bases). The CDR3 has 14 residues. V gave up 8 bases and J gave up 0 bases, with 13 bases separating them. Germline lookup yields CDR1 MNHEY and CDR2 SVGAGI. CDR3: CASRPRGYQETQYF. For the CDR3, the DNA is TGTGCCAGCCGTCCCCGGGGGTACCAAGAGACCCAGTACTTC.

CDR3 DNA: TGCGCCAGCAGCCGCGGATCTTACACAGATACGCAGTATTTT. Its translation: CASSRGSYTDTQYF. The chain links TRBV5-1 to TRBJ2-3, with D unresolved. CDR3 length equals 14 residues. Trimming took 4 bases from V and 2 from J, leaving 11 bases between them. CDR1 SGHRS and CDR2 YFSETQ come from the germline V gene.

The chain is built from TRBV7-2 and TRBJ1-2; D possibly corresponds to TRBD1 (6 bases). This CDR3 has 15 residues. V shed 5 bases and J shed 8 bases, with 21 bases lying between them. Germline CDR1 and CDR2: SGHTA and FQGNSA. CDR3 in amino acids: CASSLTGASPDGYTF. CDR3 nucleotides: TGTGCCAGCAGCCTCACGGGGGCATCCCCGGACGGCTACACCTTC.

The gene calls are TRBV29-1 and TRBJ2-1; D gene uncertain. This CDR3 spans 13 amino acids. Trimming took off 4 bases at V and 0 bases at J, with 7 bases between the two ends. Germline loops: CDR1 SQVTM, CDR2 ANQGSEA. The CDR3 bases are TGCAGCGTTGGGAGAAGCTCCTACAATGAGCAGTTCTTC. Its translation is CSVGRSSYNEQFF.

This clone was detected only a few times. The rearrangement links TRBV2 to TRBJ1-1; no clear D gene. There are 11 residues in the CDR3. V was cut by 3 bases and J by 11 bases, with 10 bases left in between. Germline CDR1 SNHLY, CDR2 FYNNEI. The DNA for the CDR3 is TGTGCCAGCAGTGAGAGTGATAGGGCTTTCTTT. Its protein product is CASSESDRAFF.